This T cell receptor beta chain was identified during a study of blood T cell repertoires in COVID-19. Trimming pared 6 bases from V and 5 bases from J, leaving 20 bases between. Germline CDR1 reads MDHEN; CDR2 reads SYDVKM. The CDR3 totals 16 residues. Per the study methods: Amplification with reference gene primers provided the estimates of nucleated cell counts. Generated by immunoSEQ multiplex PCR, the TCRdb table keeps only in-frame clones and is missing some. V, J and clone size derive from that table, while D and trimming were established from the DNA sequence. The sample holds fewer than 700,000 clones, roughly nine tenths seen once.

The V gene is TRBV28, the J gene TRBJ2-1, with TRBD2 as a possible D gene (6 bases). The sequencing input was peripheral blood. The TCR was taken from a woman aged 50 to 65 with COVID-19, enrolled during active disease. The CDR3 is CASSPGIGGGNNEQFF. CDR3 DNA sequence: TGTGCCAGCAGCCCTGGGATCGGGGGAGGAAACAATGAGCAGTTCTTC.